This record looks at one T cell receptor (beta chain) sequence and its context. Its antigen target is currently unknown. No base quality information exists; no much larger clone differs at one position. Whole blood was collected in K2EDTA tubes by collaborating institutions according to the institutions' own protocols. Collaborator samples were shipped for TCRbeta analysis as frozen whole blood, isolated PBMCs, or DNA extracted from either sample type. The data were obtained in a study of blood T cell repertoires in COVID-19 (dated by TCRdb to the early 2020s). At the level of the whole study: Collaborator samples came from the United States, Italy and Spain and covered acute and convalescent phases of COVID-19. The material from the prospective study consisted of cDNA or gDNA derived from T cells, B-cell-depleted T cells, or PBMCs. The dataset comprised deeply sampled blood TCRbeta repertoires from subjects exposed to, actively infected with, or recovered from COVID-19. The repertoires were made available in a free public database intended to serve as a resource for research on the immune response to SARS-CoV-2. Samples came from the ongoing ImmuneRACE study (first 160 participants) plus 1,254 subjects from 6 global collaborators. Sample metadata almost always included a de-identified subject ID, COVID-19 status, age in years and sex. Where HLA class I and class II types were available, the types were taken from metadata supplied by the sample provider, not from assay-based typing.

The CDR3 numbers 15 residues from cysteine through phenylalanine. Only the CDR3 part of the read is kept: 45 bases, read in frame from the first base. CDR1 is given as MDHEN and CDR2 as SYDVKM, both from the germline V gene. From V the trimming removes 8 bases and from J it removes 5 bases, while the gene matches leave 8 bases of the junction unaccounted for. Broad study findings and their caveats: How much clinical and demographic metadata was included differed by source and by participant, and the metadata was provided uncurated.

The immunoSEQ Assay, a bias-controlled multiplex PCR, was used to amplify TCRbeta CDR3 regions from genomic DNA. As for how the authors treated the data: Within the assay, amplification of reference gene primers was used to estimate how many nucleated cells each sample contained. To quantify the absolute abundance of each unique TCRbeta CDR3 rearrangement, sequence reads were collapsed and filtered. For each sample, productive Simpson clonality was calculated as the square root of Simpson's diversity index over productive rearrangements. TCRdb provides this immuneACCESS table in a form limited to in-frame rearrangements. Some clones are lacking; in checked studies, under half of them reflect an unresolved V gene, and why the rest are absent is not known. For V, J and clone size, that table is used; D and trimming come from the DNA. The sample table records 120,000 to 150,000 clones; about 91% of these occur just once. Clones ranked in the top ten supply 1.5% of the sample.

Sequenced: peripheral blood. The chain is encoded by TRBV28 joined to TRBJ1-6; 8 nucleotides in the junction match TRBD1. This clonotype originated in a woman aged 60-75 years with acute or convalescent COVID-19. The DNA sequence is as follows: TGTGCCAGCCTAAAGACAGGGGCGGATAATTCACCCCTCCACTTT. This encodes CASLKTGADNSPLHF.